These 26 T cell receptor beta chains came from one sample sequenced in a study of neurological immune-mediated disorders. TCRdb redid the calling of the 5' RACE reads with MiXCR, one entry per CDR3 protein. The table includes more than 45,000 distinct CDR3 sequences, about 3.5% detected once. The source material was PBMCs. The receptors were gathered from a man aged 35 to 55 with multiple sclerosis.

This clonotype was detected ten times or more. V gene TRBV5-1 combines with J gene TRBJ2-7; TRBD2 aligns across 12 bases. In germline, CDR1 is SGHRS, CDR2 YFSETQ. This CDR3 spans 15 amino acids. V shed 0 bases and J 2 bases; nucleotides not matched to a gene: 0. The CDR3 is CASSLASGGAYEQYF. The CDR3 nucleotides are TGCGCCAGCAGCTTGGCTAGCGGGGGGGCCTACGAGCAGTACTTC.

This clonotype was seen many times. The chain links TRBV20-1 to TRBJ2-3; D unresolved. The length of the CDR3 is 13 residues. Germline lookup yields CDR1 DFQATT and CDR2 SNEGSKA (reference sequence). In DNA, the CDR3 is TGCAGGCCTCAGAGTAGGGCGGCAGATACGCAGTATTTT. Translating gives CRPQSRAADTQYF.

This clonotype occurred many times. The chain joins TRBV20-1 to TRBJ1-4; 7 nucleotides align to TRBD1. Trimming took 4 bases from V and 5 from J; bases not matched to a gene: 4. The CDR3 has 13 amino acids. The germline V gene has CDR1 DFQATT and CDR2 SNEGSKA (reference sequence). The CDR3 spells CSATGGGNEKLFF. The DNA for the CDR3 is TGCAGTGCTACAGGGGGAGGGAATGAAAAACTGTTTTTT.

Ten or more counts support this clonotype. The chain recombines TRBV5-5 with TRBJ2-3, with 7 positions matching TRBD2. Trimming took 1 base from V and 0 from J; bases not matched to a gene: 11. Germline-derived CDR1 and CDR2 are SGHKS and YYEKEE (reference sequence). The CDR3 is made up of 18 amino acids. CDR3 bases: TGTGCCAGCAGCTTGAATCGCCGGGGACTAAAGAGCACAGATACGCAGTATTTT. It codes for CASSLNRRGLKSTDTQYF.

This clonotype came up many times. This rearrangement joins TRBV6-5 to TRBJ2-5; D is possibly TRBD1 (5 bases). This CDR3 is 15 amino acids long. Germline V lookup: CDR1 MNHEY, CDR2 SVGAGI. With 2 bases removed from V and 5 bases from J, the gap between germline ends came to 15 bases. The CDR3 region is CASSYGQGRVETQYF. Written as DNA, the CDR3 is TGTGCCAGCAGTTACGGGCAGGGTAGGGTCGAGACCCAGTACTTC.

The table lists this clonotype with many counts. The V and J genes are TRBV12-3 or TRBV12-4 and TRBJ2-2, with 13 bases lining up with TRBD2. The V gene end was trimmed by 6 bases and the J gene end by 9 bases; junction bases not matched to a gene: 7. The CDR3 is 15 residues long. CDR3 bases: TGTGCCAGCAGCCCACTAGCGGGGGGGCCCCGGGAGCTGTTTTTT. The encoded protein is CASSPLAGGPRELFF.

In its sample, this clonotype was seen many times. The chain recombines TRBV5-1 with TRBJ1-1, with 9 bases lining up with TRBD1. The V gene end was trimmed by 2 bases and the J gene end by 4 bases; junction bases not matched to a gene: 12. Germline V gives CDR1 SGHRS, CDR2 YFSETQ. This CDR3 is built from 17 residues. The CDR3: CASSLGDRVVFGTEAFF. Written as DNA, the CDR3 is TGCGCCAGCAGCTTAGGGGACAGGGTGGTTTTCGGCACTGAAGCTTTCTTT.

V gene TRBV7-9 combines with J gene TRBJ1-4, with D possibly being TRBD1 (6 bases). Deletions cut 1 base from V and 8 bases from J, with 11 bases between. The CDR3 is 14 amino acids. Germline lookup yields CDR1 SEHNR and CDR2 FQNEAQ (reference sequence). CDR3 region: CASSLGTADEKLFF. CDR3 DNA sequence: TGTGCCAGCAGCTTAGGGACAGCCGACGAAAAACTGTTTTTT.

This clonotype was seen at least ten times. This chain uses TRBV5-1 with TRBJ2-5; possibly TRBD2 for D (6 bases). Per germline, CDR1 SGHRS and CDR2 YFSETQ. The CDR3 loop spans 16 amino acids. Trimming cost V 1 base and J 1 base, with 14 bases left between them. CDR3 in amino acids: CASSLSGLDGQETQYF. The CDR3 DNA follows: TGCGCCAGCAGCTTGAGCGGGCTAGATGGCCAAGAGACCCAGTACTTC.

Only a few counts were recorded for this clonotype. The rearrangement links TRBV6-2 or TRBV6-3 to TRBJ2-5, with D maybe TRBD1 (5 bases). The CDR3 consists of 14 residues. Germline CDR1 MNHEY, CDR2 SVGEGT. V was cut by 2 bases and J by 2 bases, with 9 bases left in between. The CDR3: CASSYGALQETQYF. In DNA, the CDR3 is TGTGCCAGCAGTTACGGGGCCCTACAAGAGACCCAGTACTTC.

Ten or more counts support this clonotype. V usage is TRBV20-1 and J usage is TRBJ2-1; D remains ambiguous. The CDR3 extends over 15 amino acids. V shed 4 bases and J shed 8 bases, with 21 bases lying between them. Germline CDR1 is DFQATT and CDR2 is SNEGSKA (reference sequence). In nucleotides, the CDR3 is TGCAGTGCTACCTTAGCCTTAGGTTTGTCCGATGAGCAGTTCTTC. This sequence encodes CSATLALGLSDEQFF.

This clonotype was counted a few times. The junction does not match germline at one end; this may be a read error. The chain uses TRBV30 and TRBJ1-5, with D maybe TRBD1 (5 bases). Germline V gives CDR1 GTSNPN, CDR2 SVGIG (reference sequence). This CDR3 spans 13 amino acids. CDR3 in amino acids: CAWSVKDNQPQNF. CDR3 coding DNA: TGTGCCTGGAGTGTGAAGGACAATCAGCCCCAGAATTTT.

The chain carries TRBV12-3 or TRBV12-4 and TRBJ2-1; 13 bases line up with TRBD2. V was pared by 8 bases and J by 4 bases, with 11 bases of the junction left unmatched. The CDR3 is 17 amino acids. Here the CDR3 reads CASGLTSGGPQYNEQFF. In DNA, the CDR3 is TGTGCCAGCGGCTTGACTAGCGGGGGGCCACAATACAATGAGCAGTTCTTC.

This clonotype has ten or more counts. The rearrangement uses TRBV7-6 and TRBJ2-3, with 14 bases lining up with TRBD2. Germline lookup yields CDR1 SGHVS and CDR2 FNYEAQ. The CDR3 covers 16 residues. V shed 6 bases, J shed 1 base, and the junction held 3 bases outside the gene matches. This CDR3 is CASRRLAGGGTDTQYF. The CDR3 region has the DNA TGTGCCAGCAGGCGACTAGCGGGGGGGGGCACAGATACGCAGTATTTT.

This clonotype was observed at least ten times. This sequence joins TRBV5-6 and TRBJ2-3; 8 bases line up with TRBD2. The CDR3 has 16 amino acids. After removal of 1 base from V and 3 bases from J, the junction contained 7 bases not matched to a gene. In germline, CDR1 is SGHDT, CDR2 YYEEEE. Here the CDR3 reads CASSLRGGQRTDTQYF. The CDR3 bases are TGTGCCAGCAGCTTGCGGGGGGGGCAAAGAACAGATACGCAGTATTTT.

This clonotype was observed many times. This CDR3 is CSVDRGQGQFF. The CDR3 DNA follows: TGCAGCGTTGACCGGGGTCAGGGGCAGTTCTTC. The chain couples TRBV29-1 to TRBJ2-1; D could derive from TRBD1 or TRBD2 (5 bases each). Germline V CDR1 and CDR2: SQVTM, ANQGSEA. Between the trimmed V and J ends, which lost 3 bases and 12 bases, there was a span of 12 bases. This CDR3 has 11 amino acids.

This clonotype was found many times. The chain carries TRBV20-1 and TRBJ1-2, with TRBD1 matching 7 bases. The CDR3 has 12 amino acids. Trimming took 4 bases from V and 6 from J; bases not matched to a gene: 5. CDR1 DFQATT and CDR2 SNEGSKA come from the germline V gene (reference sequence). The CDR3 loop reads CSATQGLDGYTF. The CDR3 bases are TGCAGTGCTACACAGGGGTTAGATGGCTACACCTTC.

This clonotype was counted ten times or more. The CDR3 protein is CSAVAGTEYQPQHF. The CDR3, as DNA: TGCAGTGCTGTAGCCGGGACAGAGTATCAGCCCCAGCATTTT. The gene calls are TRBV20-1 and TRBJ1-5, with 7 bases identical to TRBD1. V lost 5 bases, J lost 5 bases, and 9 bases stayed unmatched. Looked up from germline, CDR1 is DFQATT and CDR2 is SNEGSKA (reference sequence). This CDR3 region has 14 residues.

The sample holds many counts of this clonotype. The junction differs from germline at one of its ends, possibly a read error. The chain links TRBV7-7 to TRBJ2-1, with D hard to call. The germline V gene encodes CDR1 SSHAT and CDR2 FNYEAQ (reference sequence). The CDR3 spans 14 residues. CDR3 loop: CASSLDGFYNEQFF. For the CDR3, the DNA is TGTGCTAGCAGCTTAGACGGGTTCTACAATGAGCAGTTCTTC. The whole variable domain, remainder taken from reference TRBV7-7 and TRBJ2-1, is GAGVSQSPRYKVTKRGQDVTLRCDPISSHATLYWYQQALGQGPEFLTYFNYEAQPDKSGLPSDRFSAERPEGSISTLTIQRTEQRDSAMYRCASSLDGFYNEQFFGPGTRLTVL.

This clonotype showed up many times. This chain links TRBV20-1 with TRBJ2-5, with D possibly being TRBD2 (6 bases). The V gene's germline CDR1 is DFQATT and CDR2 SNEGSKA (reference sequence). The V end was cut by 0 bases, the J end by 1 base, with 15 bases between. The CDR3 is made up of 16 amino acids. CDR3 sequence: CSARDSGGEFQETQYF. The CDR3 region has the DNA TGCAGTGCTAGAGATAGCGGCGGGGAGTTCCAAGAGACCCAGTACTTC.

This clonotype was detected ten times or more. The V gene is TRBV10-3, the J gene TRBJ2-3; a weak D match, TRBD1 (5 bases). The V end was cut by 10 bases, the J end by 3 bases, with 8 bases between. The CDR3 is made up of 11 amino acids. Germline-derived CDR1 and CDR2 are ENHRY and SYGVKD. Here the CDR3 reads CATRGTDTQYF. The DNA for the CDR3 is TGTGCCACTAGGGGAACAGATACGCAGTATTTT.

At least ten counts were recorded for this clonotype. V usage is TRBV7-2 and J usage is TRBJ2-1; possible D gene TRBD2, 6 bases. CDR3 length equals 14 residues. V gave up 2 bases and J gave up 2 bases, with 7 bases separating them. CDR1 SGHTA and CDR2 FQGNSA come from the germline V gene. The CDR3 here is CASSLRRAYNEQFF. The DNA for the CDR3 is TGTGCCAGCAGCTTACGGAGGGCCTACAATGAGCAGTTCTTC.

There are many counts of this clonotype. This CDR3 reads CASSRNPRDEQHF. CDR3 in DNA: TGTGCCAGTAGTCGAAACCCCCGGGATGAACAGCATTTT. The gene calls are TRBV19 and TRBJ1-5; D ambiguous. The germline V gene has CDR1 LNHDA and CDR2 SQIVND (reference sequence). The CDR3 length is 13 residues. Trimming took 5 bases from V and 13 from J, leaving 18 bases between them.

This clonotype showed up many times. The chain has TRBV5-1 and TRBJ2-5; D may be TRBD2 (5 bases). CDR1 and CDR2 from the germline V gene are SGHRS and YFSETQ. The CDR3 has 15 amino acids. V was clipped by 7 bases and J by 2 bases, with 18 bases between them. CDR3 in amino acids: CASSRTGNRQETQYF. The CDR3 DNA reads TGCGCCAGCTCCCGGACTGGAAACCGACAAGAGACCCAGTACTTC.

This sequence joins TRBV5-1 and TRBJ2-5; D is possibly TRBD2 (7 bases). Trimming took off 6 bases at V and 3 bases at J, with 15 bases between the two ends. From germline, CDR1 is SGHRS and CDR2 YFSETQ. The CDR3 runs 14 residues. The CDR3 region has the DNA TGCGCCAGCAAACTACGGGGGGCTGAAGAGACCCAGTACTTC. Translating gives CASKLRGAEETQYF.

This clonotype was detected ten times or more. The genes are TRBV5-1 and TRBJ2-4; 9 bases map to TRBD2. CDR3 length: 15 amino acids. The V gene's germline CDR1 is SGHRS and CDR2 YFSETQ. J gave up 6 bases and V 6 bases, and 10 bases lay outside the gene matches. The CDR3, as DNA: TGCGCCAGCACCTCCGGTAGCGGGGGAGTAAACATTCAGTACTTC. It yields the protein CASTSGSGGVNIQYF.